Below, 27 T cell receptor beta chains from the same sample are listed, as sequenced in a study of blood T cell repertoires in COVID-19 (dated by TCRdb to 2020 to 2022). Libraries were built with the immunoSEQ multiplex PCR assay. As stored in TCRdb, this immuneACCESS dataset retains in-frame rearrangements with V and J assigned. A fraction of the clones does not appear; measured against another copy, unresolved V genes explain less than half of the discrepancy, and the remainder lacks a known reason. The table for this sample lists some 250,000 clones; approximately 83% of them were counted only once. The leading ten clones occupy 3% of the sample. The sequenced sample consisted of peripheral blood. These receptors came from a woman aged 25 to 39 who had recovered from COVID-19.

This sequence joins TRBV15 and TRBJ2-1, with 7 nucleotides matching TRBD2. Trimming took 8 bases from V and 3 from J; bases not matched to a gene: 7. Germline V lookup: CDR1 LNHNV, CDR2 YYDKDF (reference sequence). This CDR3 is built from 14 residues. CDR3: CATASGANYNEQFF. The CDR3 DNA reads TGTGCCACCGCAAGCGGGGCAAACTACAATGAGCAGTTCTTC.

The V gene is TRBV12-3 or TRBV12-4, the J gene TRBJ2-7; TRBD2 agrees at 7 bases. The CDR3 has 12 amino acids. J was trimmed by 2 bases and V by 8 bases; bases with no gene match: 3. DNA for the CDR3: TGTGCCAGCTTGGGGGGGGCCTACGAGCAGTACTTC. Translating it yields CASLGGAYEQYF.

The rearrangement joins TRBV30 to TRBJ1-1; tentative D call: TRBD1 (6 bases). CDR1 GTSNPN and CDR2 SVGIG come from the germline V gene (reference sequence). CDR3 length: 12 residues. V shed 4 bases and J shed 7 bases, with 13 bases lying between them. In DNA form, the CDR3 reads TGTGCCTGGAAAACAGGGCTGGGTGAAGCTTTCTTT. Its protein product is CAWKTGLGEAFF.

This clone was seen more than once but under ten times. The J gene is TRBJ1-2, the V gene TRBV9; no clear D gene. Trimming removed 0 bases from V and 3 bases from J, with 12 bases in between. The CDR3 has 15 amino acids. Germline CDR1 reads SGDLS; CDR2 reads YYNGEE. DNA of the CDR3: TGTGCCAGCAGCGTAGGTACCGGGGTTGACTATGGCTACACCTTC. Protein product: CASSVGTGVDYGYTF.

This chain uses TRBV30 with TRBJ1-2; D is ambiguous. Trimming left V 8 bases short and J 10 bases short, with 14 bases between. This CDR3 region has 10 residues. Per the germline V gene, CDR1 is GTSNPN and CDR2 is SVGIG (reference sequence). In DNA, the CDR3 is TGTGCCGTACACCTATTAGCCTACACCTTC. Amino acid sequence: CAVHLLAYTF. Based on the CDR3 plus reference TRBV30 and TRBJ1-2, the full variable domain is SQTIHQWPATLVQPVGSPLSLECTVEGTSNPNLYWYRQAAGRGLQLLFYSVGIGQISSEVPQNLSASRPQDRQFILSSKKLLLSDSGFYLCAVHLLAYTFGSGTRLTVV.

The CDR3 nucleotides are TGTGCCAGCAGCTCTGGGACTAGCGGGACGAGCTCCTACAATGAGCAGTTCTTC. This encodes CASSSGTSGTSSYNEQFF. The chain links TRBV5-4 to TRBJ2-1; 13 bases are a match to TRBD2. The CDR3 is made up of 18 amino acids. V lost 3 bases, J lost 0 bases, and 6 bases stayed unmatched. The germline gives CDR1 SGHNT, CDR2 YYREEE (reference sequence).

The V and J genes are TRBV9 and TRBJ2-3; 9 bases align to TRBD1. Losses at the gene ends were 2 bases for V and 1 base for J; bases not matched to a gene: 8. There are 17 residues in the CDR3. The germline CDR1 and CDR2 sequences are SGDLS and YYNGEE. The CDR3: CASSVTWTGVGTDTQYF. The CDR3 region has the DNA TGTGCCAGCAGCGTCACATGGACAGGGGTAGGCACAGATACGCAGTATTTT.

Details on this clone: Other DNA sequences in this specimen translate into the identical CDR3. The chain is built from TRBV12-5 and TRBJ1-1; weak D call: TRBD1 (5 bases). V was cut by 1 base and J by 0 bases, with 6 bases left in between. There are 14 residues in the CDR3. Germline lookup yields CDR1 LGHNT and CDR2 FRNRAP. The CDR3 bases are TGTGCTAGTGGTTTGGGACAGATGAACACTGAAGCTTTCTTT. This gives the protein CASGLGQMNTEAFF.

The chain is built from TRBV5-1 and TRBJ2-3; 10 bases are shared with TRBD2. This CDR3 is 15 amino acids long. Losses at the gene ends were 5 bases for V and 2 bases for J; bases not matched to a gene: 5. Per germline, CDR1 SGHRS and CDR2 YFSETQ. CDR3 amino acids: CASRESGGATDTQYF. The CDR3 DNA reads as TGCGCCAGCAGAGAGAGCGGGGGGGCCACAGATACGCAGTATTTT.

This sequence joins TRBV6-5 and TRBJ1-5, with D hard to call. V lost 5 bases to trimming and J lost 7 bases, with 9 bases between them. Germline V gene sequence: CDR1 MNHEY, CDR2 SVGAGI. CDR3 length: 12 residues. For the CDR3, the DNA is TGTGCCAGCAGTACTTCATGGCAGCCCCAGCATTTT. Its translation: CASSTSWQPQHF.

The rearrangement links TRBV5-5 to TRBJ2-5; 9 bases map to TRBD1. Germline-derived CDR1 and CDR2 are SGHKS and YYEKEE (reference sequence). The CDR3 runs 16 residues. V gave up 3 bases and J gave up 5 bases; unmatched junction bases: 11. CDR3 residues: CASSWGLTGGEETQYF. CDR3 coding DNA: TGTGCCAGCAGCTGGGGCCTTACAGGGGGCGAGGAGACCCAGTACTTC.

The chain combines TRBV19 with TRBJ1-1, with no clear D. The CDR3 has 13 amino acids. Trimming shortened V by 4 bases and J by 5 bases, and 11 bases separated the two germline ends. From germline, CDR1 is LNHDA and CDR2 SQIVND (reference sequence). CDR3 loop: CASSTPQVTEAFF. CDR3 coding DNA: TGTGCCAGTAGTACCCCCCAGGTAACTGAAGCTTTCTTT.

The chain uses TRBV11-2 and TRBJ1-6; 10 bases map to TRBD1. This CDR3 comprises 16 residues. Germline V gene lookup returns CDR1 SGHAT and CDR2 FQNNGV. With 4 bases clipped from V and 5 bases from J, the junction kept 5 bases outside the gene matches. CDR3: CASSSGQGVHNSPLHF. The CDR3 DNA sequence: TGTGCCAGCAGCTCCGGACAGGGGGTACATAATTCACCCCTCCACTTT.

The CDR3 loop reads CASGSWTDQETQYF. The DNA for the CDR3 is TGTGCTAGTGGTTCGTGGACAGATCAAGAGACCCAGTACTTC. The chain couples TRBV12-5 to TRBJ2-5; maybe TRBD1 (6 bases). The germline V gene has CDR1 LGHNT and CDR2 FRNRAP. The V end was cut by 4 bases, the J end by 2 bases, with 11 bases between. This CDR3 is built from 14 residues. The whole variable domain, filled in from reference TRBV12-5 and TRBJ2-5, reads DARVTQTPRHKVTEMGQEVTMRCQPILGHNTVFWYRQTMMQGLELLAYFRNRAPLDDSGMPKDRFSAEMPDATLATLKIQPSEPRDSAVYFCASGSWTDQETQYFGPGTRLLVL.

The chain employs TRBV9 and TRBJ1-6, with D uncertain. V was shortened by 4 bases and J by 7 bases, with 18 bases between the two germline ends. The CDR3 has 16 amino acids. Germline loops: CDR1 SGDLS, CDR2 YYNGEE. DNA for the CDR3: TGTGCCAGCAGCCGCGACCCGGGGATACAAAATTCACCCCTCCACTTT. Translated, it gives CASSRDPGIQNSPLHF.

In nucleotides, the CDR3 is TGTGCCACCCGGGGTGGGGGGGGCAACGAAAAACTGTTTTTT. Translation: CATRGGGGNEKLFF. The gene calls are TRBV28 and TRBJ1-4, with D possibly being TRBD1 (6 bases). Germline assignment: CDR1 MDHEN and CDR2 SYDVKM. The CDR3 sequence is 14 residues long. The V end was cut by 10 bases, the J end by 8 bases, with 20 bases between.

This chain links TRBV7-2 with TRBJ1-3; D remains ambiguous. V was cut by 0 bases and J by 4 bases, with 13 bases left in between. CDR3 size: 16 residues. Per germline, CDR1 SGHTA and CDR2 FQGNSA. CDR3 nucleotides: TGTGCCAGCAGCTTAGCAGGCGTGGCGGCCGGAAACACCATATATTTT. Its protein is CASSLAGVAAGNTIYF. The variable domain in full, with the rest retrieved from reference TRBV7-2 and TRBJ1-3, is GAGVSQSPSNKVTEKGKDVELRCDPISGHTALYWYRQSLGQGLEFLIYFQGNSAPDKSGLPSDRFSAERTGGSVSTLTIQRTQQEDSAVYLCASSLAGVAAGNTIYFGEGSWLTVV.

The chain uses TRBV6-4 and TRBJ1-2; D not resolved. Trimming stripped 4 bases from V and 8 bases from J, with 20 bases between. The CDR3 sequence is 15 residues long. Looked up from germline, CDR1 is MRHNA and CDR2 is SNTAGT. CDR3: CASSVPLRSSGGYTF. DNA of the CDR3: TGTGCCAGCAGTGTCCCCCTCAGGAGCTCGGGGGGCTACACCTTC.

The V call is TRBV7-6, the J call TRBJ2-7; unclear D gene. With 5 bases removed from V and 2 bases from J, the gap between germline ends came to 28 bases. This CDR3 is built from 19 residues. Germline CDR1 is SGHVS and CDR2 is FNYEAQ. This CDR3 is CASSRIQAKASQLAYEQYF. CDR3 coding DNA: TGTGCCAGCAGCCGTATCCAAGCGAAAGCGTCCCAATTGGCCTACGAGCAGTACTTC.

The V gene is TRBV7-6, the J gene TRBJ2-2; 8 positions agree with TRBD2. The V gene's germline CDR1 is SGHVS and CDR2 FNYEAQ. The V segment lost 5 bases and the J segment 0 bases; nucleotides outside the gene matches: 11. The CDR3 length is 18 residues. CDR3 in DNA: TGTGCCAGCAGCCCAATGGGTTGGGGACTAGCGAACACCGGGGAGCTGTTTTTT. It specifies CASSPMGWGLANTGELFF.

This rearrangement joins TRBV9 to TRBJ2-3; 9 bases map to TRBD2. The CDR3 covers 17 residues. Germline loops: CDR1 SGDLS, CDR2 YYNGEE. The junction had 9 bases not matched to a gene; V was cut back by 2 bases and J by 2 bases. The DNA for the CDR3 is TGTGCCAGCAGCGTTTTAGCGGGGGAGACTTTCACAGATACGCAGTATTTT. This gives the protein CASSVLAGETFTDTQYF.

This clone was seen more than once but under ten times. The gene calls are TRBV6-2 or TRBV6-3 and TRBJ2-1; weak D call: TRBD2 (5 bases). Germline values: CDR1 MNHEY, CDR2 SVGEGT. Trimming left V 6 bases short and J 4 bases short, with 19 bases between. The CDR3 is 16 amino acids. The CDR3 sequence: CASSPGPPSSYNEQFF. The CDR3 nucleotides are TGTGCCAGCAGCCCTGGCCCTCCTAGCTCATACAATGAGCAGTTCTTC.

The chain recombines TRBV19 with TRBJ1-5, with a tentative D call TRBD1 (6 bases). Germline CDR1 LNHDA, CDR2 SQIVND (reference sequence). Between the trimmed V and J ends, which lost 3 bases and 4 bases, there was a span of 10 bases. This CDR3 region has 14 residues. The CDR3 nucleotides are TGTGCCAGTAGTATGATAACAGGGAATCAGCCCCAGCATTTT. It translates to CASSMITGNQPQHF.

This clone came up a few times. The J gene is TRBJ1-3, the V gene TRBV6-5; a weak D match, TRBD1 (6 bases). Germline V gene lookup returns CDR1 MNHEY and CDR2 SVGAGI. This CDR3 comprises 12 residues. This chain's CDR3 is CVSTGFQDTIYF. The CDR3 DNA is TGTGTCTCAACAGGGTTTCAGGACACCATATATTTT.

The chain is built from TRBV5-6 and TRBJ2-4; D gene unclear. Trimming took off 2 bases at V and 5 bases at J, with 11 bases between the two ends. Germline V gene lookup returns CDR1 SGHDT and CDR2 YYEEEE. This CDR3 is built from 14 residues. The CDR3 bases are TGTGCCAGCAGCTTCGCCGGGTCCGAAAACATTCAGTACTTC. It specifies CASSFAGSENIQYF.

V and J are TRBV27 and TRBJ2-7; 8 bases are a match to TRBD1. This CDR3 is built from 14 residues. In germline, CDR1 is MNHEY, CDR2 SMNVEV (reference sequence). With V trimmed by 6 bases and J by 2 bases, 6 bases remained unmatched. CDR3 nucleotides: TGTGCCAGCAGCCTTCGACAGGGGACCTACGAGCAGTACTTC. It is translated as CASSLRQGTYEQYF.

The CDR3 nucleotides read TGTGCCAGCAGCGGCCTAGCGGGGGGCACCGGGACCCAGTACTTC. Protein: CASSGLAGGTGTQYF. The chain combines TRBV2 with TRBJ2-5; 11 bases line up with TRBD2. This CDR3 comprises 15 residues. CDR1 SNHLY and CDR2 FYNNEI come from the germline V gene. With 6 bases clipped from V and 7 bases from J, the junction kept 10 bases outside the gene matches.